The source of this T cell receptor (beta chain) is a study of metastatic and nonmetastatic thyroid tumors. Study in general: A comparison of repertoires was made across blood and tumor or nodule tissue from malignant and benign thyroid patients. Points from the study as a whole: It was reportedly found that TCR beta diversity was significantly higher in malignant thyroid tumors than in benign nodules, a difference seen in both blood and tumor samples.

Germline CDR1 reads LNHDA; CDR2 reads SQIVND (reference sequence). V shed 4 bases and J 5 bases; nucleotides not matched to a gene: 8. The CDR3 runs 17 residues. Patients underwent thyroid surgery, and none had received any treatment before it. Source study methods: Using the CDR3 differences seen across clinicopathological groups, the authors built a distant-metastasis classifier for papillary thyroid cancer, which was meant to discriminate distant-metastatic patients. TCRdb reanalyzed the PCR reads via MiXCR. TCRdb, rather than the study authors, made the V and J calls. Of 30,000 to 35,000 clones listed, 25% to 30% are singletons. In this sample, this clone turned up many times. Its antigen remains unidentified.

This chain joins TRBV19 and TRBJ2-5; 15 bases are a match to TRBD2. The sequence was collected from a female donor with papillary thyroid cancer or a benign thyroid nodule (not recorded which). Some clones in this sample may be carry-over from other donors' samples. The sequencing input was blood. CDR3 sequence reads: CASSRTSGGGKSETQYF. The CDR3 DNA is TGTGCCAGTAGTAGGACTAGCGGGGGGGGTAAATCCGAGACCCAGTACTTC.